This is a list of T cell receptor beta chains from one sample in a study of shared clonotypes between healthy human individuals. Here immunoSEQ multiplex PCR was the method, and the copy in TCRdb shows in-frame clones only, minus some. The sample includes about 1 million clones, 65% to 80% of them seen just once. Sequenced material: memory CD4+ T cells sorted from blood. These receptors were taken from a man between 18 and 35 years old in good health. Each CDR3 is given with its conserved first and last residue. Each record gives: D gene, J gene, clone size, V gene, CDR3 protein, CDR3 DNA. A D gene is named only where the DNA matches it firmly. Clone size is shown for a subset of rows, as once, few, many or a class of expanded clone.

D gene: -
J gene: TRBJ1-2
clone size: -
V gene: TRBV28
CDR3 protein: CASSYGPYGYTF
CDR3 DNA: TGTGCCAGCAGTTACGGCCCGTATGGCTACACCTTC

D gene: -
J gene: TRBJ2-6
clone size: few
V gene: TRBV2
CDR3 protein: CASTTGGTKVSGANVLTF
CDR3 DNA: TGTGCCAGCACCACCGGTGGGACAAAGGTCTCTGGGGCCAACGTCCTGACTTTC

D gene: -
J gene: TRBJ2-7
clone size: -
V gene: TRBV28
CDR3 protein: CASSLGDSRAYEQYF
CDR3 DNA: TGTGCCAGCAGTTTGGGGGACTCCCGGGCATACGAGCAGTACTTC

D gene: TRBD1
J gene: TRBJ2-1
clone size: -
V gene: TRBV5-1
CDR3 protein: CASSPQGARGDEQFF
CDR3 DNA: TGCGCCAGCAGCCCACAGGGGGCCCGTGGGGATGAGCAGTTCTTC

D gene: TRBD2
J gene: TRBJ2-3
clone size: -
V gene: TRBV27
CDR3 protein: CASTSRGSKEDTQYF
CDR3 DNA: TGTGCCAGCACTTCGCGGGGGAGCAAAGAGGATACGCAGTATTTT

D gene: TRBD2
J gene: TRBJ2-1
clone size: -
V gene: TRBV7-8
CDR3 protein: CASSLETSGYNEQFF
CDR3 DNA: TGTGCCAGCAGCTTAGAGACTAGCGGTTACAATGAGCAGTTCTTC

D gene: -
J gene: TRBJ2-3
clone size: few
V gene: TRBV20-1
CDR3 protein: CSPHTDTQYF
CDR3 DNA: TGCAGTCCCCACACAGATACGCAGTATTTT

D gene: -
J gene: TRBJ2-7
clone size: -
V gene: TRBV15
CDR3 protein: CATSPQGRAYEQYF
CDR3 DNA: TGTGCCACCAGCCCCCAGGGTAGAGCCTACGAGCAGTACTTC

D gene: -
J gene: TRBJ1-3
clone size: -
V gene: TRBV19
CDR3 protein: CASTTDRSGNTIYF
CDR3 DNA: TGTGCCAGTACTACGGACCGCTCTGGAAACACCATATATTTT

D gene: -
J gene: TRBJ2-2
clone size: -
V gene: TRBV6-5
CDR3 protein: CASRQQGTGELFF
CDR3 DNA: TGTGCCAGCAGGCAACAGGGAACCGGGGAGCTGTTTTTT

D gene: -
J gene: TRBJ1-5
clone size: -
V gene: TRBV5-1
CDR3 protein: CASSLGQNQPQHF
CDR3 DNA: TGCGCCAGCAGCTTAGGTCAGAATCAGCCCCAGCATTTT

D gene: -
J gene: TRBJ2-1
clone size: many
V gene: TRBV4-3
CDR3 protein: CASSQVDGSSYNEQFF
CDR3 DNA: TGCGCCAGCAGCCAAGTTGACGGGAGCTCCTACAATGAGCAGTTCTTC

D gene: TRBD2
J gene: TRBJ2-7
clone size: -
V gene: TRBV19
CDR3 protein: CASSAGLAGGRLGYEQYF
CDR3 DNA: TGTGCCAGTAGTGCAGGACTAGCGGGAGGCAGACTGGGCTACGAGCAGTACTTC

D gene: TRBD1
J gene: TRBJ2-7
clone size: -
V gene: TRBV7-8
CDR3 protein: CASSFRDRGPYEQYF
CDR3 DNA: TGTGCCAGCAGCTTCCGGGACAGGGGGCCCTACGAGCAGTACTTC

D gene: TRBD2
J gene: TRBJ2-1
clone size: -
V gene: TRBV4-3
CDR3 protein: CASSQVGLAGAGEQFF
CDR3 DNA: TGCGCCAGCAGCCAAGTCGGACTAGCGGGAGCAGGTGAGCAGTTCTTC

D gene: -
J gene: TRBJ1-2
clone size: many
V gene: TRBV2
CDR3 protein: CASSEQGQANYGYTF
CDR3 DNA: TGTGCCAGCAGTGAACAGGGGCAGGCGAACTATGGCTACACCTTC

D gene: TRBD2
J gene: TRBJ2-5
clone size: -
V gene: TRBV19
CDR3 protein: CASLSARGGQETQYF
CDR3 DNA: TGTGCCAGTCTATCGGCGCGGGGGGGCCAAGAGACCCAGTACTTC